This T cell receptor beta chain stems from a study of T cell responses to AZD1222 COVID-19 vaccine. Here immunoSEQ multiplex PCR was the method, and the copy in TCRdb shows in-frame clones only, minus some. The profile covers approximately 84,000 clones, with 75% to 90% appearing a single time and just over 30% taken by the ten largest. As regards this clone: The antigen is unknown. The sample holds other DNA sequences that translate to the same CDR3.

Study conclusions and caveats: Sampled repertoires all dated from after the peak T cell response. Most donors were white British and more were female, and clonal diversity was possibly underestimated.

V was clipped by 2 bases and J by 6 bases; unmatched bases: 9. Germline V gene sequence: CDR1 SGHDT, CDR2 YYEEEE. CDR3 length: 16 residues. The V and J genes are TRBV5-6 and TRBJ2-7; 12 bases match TRBD1. The sample was peripheral blood, taken on day 0 of AZD1222 vaccination. This receptor was identified in an adult in good health. The CDR3 region is CASSLGGGQGAREQYF. CDR3 coding DNA: TGTGCCAGCAGCTTAGGGGGGGGACAGGGGGCGCGCGAGCAGTACTTC.